The entry that follows covers one TCR beta chain sequence. The source of the sample is a study of T cells in Graves' hyperthyroidism and ophthalmopathy. In the study overall: Before treatment of any kind, peripheral blood was taken at initial diagnosis.

The CDR3 contains 14 residues. The V gene lost 6 bases and the J gene lost 3 bases, with 12 bases spanning the gap. Germline CDR1 reads DFQATT; CDR2 reads SNEGSKA (reference sequence). From RNA transcripts, TCR beta CDR3 regions were amplified. First-round RT-PCR of the TCR CDR3 relied on the HTBI primer set. TCRdb re-called the multiplex PCR reads with MiXCR, one entry per CDR3 protein. The sample yields some 490,000 distinct CDR3 sequences, about 16% seen once. This TCR was recovered from a woman in her twenties or thirties with Graves' ophthalmopathy. The chain combines TRBV20-1 with TRBJ2-6; no firm D call. Source material: blood. CDR3 residues: CSAVDSLGANVLTF. The CDR3 DNA follows: TGCAGTGCCGTAGACTCACTTGGGGCCAACGTCCTGACTTTC.